A selection of T cell receptor beta chains follows, all from one sample in a study of T-cell memory formation after mild COVID-19. TCRdb itself ran the 5' RACE reads through MiXCR, one entry per CDR3 protein. The top ten hold about 3.5% of the sample, which has under 300,000 distinct CDR3 sequences, about 17% seen once. Material for sequencing was PBMCs or a T cell subset sorted from them (not recorded which). All receptors come from a man aged 18 to 29 who had mild COVID-19 (a few samples of this study predate the infection). Cell type and time point are not known. Each CDR3 is given with its conserved first and last residue. A D gene is named only where the DNA matches it firmly. Rows give clone size only sometimes, using once, few, many, or a class for an expanded clone.

. | 13 | TRBJ2-7 | TRBV5-1 | . | TGCGCCAGCAGACCTATTGGATACCACGAGCAGTACTTC | CASRPIGYHEQYF
few | 15 | TRBJ2-3 | TRBV7-9 | . | TGTGCCAGCAGCCCCCGGGGAGGCCTCACAGATACGCAGTATTTT | CASSPRGGLTDTQYF
. | 15 | TRBJ2-1 | TRBV19 | TRBD2 | TGTGCCAGTAGTATTAGCGGGGGGGCCTACAATGAGCAGTTCTTC | CASSISGGAYNEQFF
. | 15 | TRBJ2-1 | TRBV25-1 | TRBD2 | TGTGCCAGCAGTGAATTTTGGGGAAGCGGGGATGAGCAGTTCTTC | CASSEFWGSGDEQFF
few | 13 | TRBJ2-5 | TRBV12-3/TRBV12-4 | . | TGTGCCAGCAGCCGGGACGTCAGGGAGACCCAGTACTTC | CASSRDVRETQYF
few | 14 | TRBJ2-7 | TRBV7-2 | TRBD1 | TGTGCCAGCAGCACAGGGGGTAGCTCCTACGAGCAGTACTTC | CASSTGGSSYEQYF
few | 13 | TRBJ1-1 | TRBV5-1 | . | TGCGCCAGCAGCTTGTTACGACCCGCGGGTACTTTCTTT | CASSLLRPAGTFF
. | 14 | TRBJ2-4 | TRBV27 | . | TGTGCCAGCAGTTTTACAGGGACGGAAAACATTCAGTACTTC | CASSFTGTENIQYF
. | 17 | TRBJ2-2 | TRBV9 | TRBD1 | TGTGCCAGCAGCGTAGGAGGGACAGGGTCGCGCACCGGGGAGCTGTTTTTT | CASSVGGTGSRTGELFF
. | 11 | TRBJ1-2 | TRBV7-2 | . | TGTGCCAGCAGTCCTCGGCAAGACTACACCTTC | CASSPRQDYTF
few | 14 | TRBJ1-1 | TRBV29-1 | . | TGCAGCGTAGCCCCGGGACCGATTGACACTGAAGCTTTCTTT | CSVAPGPIDTEAFF
. | 12 | TRBJ2-5 | TRBV7-9 | . | TGTGCCAGCAGCTTGGGTTCCGCGACCCAGTACTTC | CASSLGSATQYF
many | 16 | TRBJ2-6 | TRBV5-1 | . | TGCGCCAGCAGCTTGGAGGCGTTGACTGGGGCCAACGTCCTGACTTTC | CASSLEALTGANVLTF
few | 18 | TRBJ2-1 | TRBV5-1 | . | TGCGCCAGCAGCTCGGCCGCCCAGGGGTTTCCCTCCTACAATGAGCAGTTCTTC | CASSSAAQGFPSYNEQFF
few | 14 | TRBJ1-4 | TRBV7-9 | . | TGTGCCAGCAGCTTAACCGGGACAACTGAAAAACTGTTTTTT | CASSLTGTTEKLFF
few | 12 | TRBJ1-3 | TRBV20-1 | . | TGCAGTGTGTGGACCCCTGGAAACACCATATATTTT | CSVWTPGNTIYF
many | 14 | TRBJ2-7 | TRBV10-3 | TRBD2 | TGTGCCATCAGGACTAGCGGGGGGGTATACGAGCAGTACTTC | CAIRTSGGVYEQYF
. | 15 | TRBJ2-2 | TRBV5-1 | . | TGCGCCAGCAGCTTGGTCAGGGGCGACACCGGGGAGCTGTTTTTT | CASSLVRGDTGELFF
. | 12 | TRBJ1-2 | TRBV5-1 | . | TGCGCCAGCAGGTCGAACGACTATGGCTACACCTTC | CASRSNDYGYTF
few | 14 | TRBJ1-5 | TRBV7-3 | . | TGTGCCAGCAGCTCCCGGGACGGGGGTCAGCCCCAGCATTTT | CASSSRDGGQPQHF
. | 16 | TRBJ1-6 | TRBV20-1 | TRBD1 | TGCAGTGCCTTTTCCCGACAGGGGATGAGTTGGTCACCCCTCCACTTT | CSAFSRQGMSWSPLHF
. | 16 | TRBJ2-5 | TRBV6-6 | TRBD2 | TGTGCCAGCAGCCAAGGGACTAGCGGGCGGCAAGAGACCCAGTACTTC | CASSQGTSGRQETQYF
few | 14 | TRBJ2-3 | TRBV11-2 | . | TGTGCCAGCAGCTCCGGACAGACCACAGATACGCAGTATTTT | CASSSGQTTDTQYF
. | 11 | TRBJ1-4 | TRBV9 | . | TGTGCCAGCAGCGGGGGCGGAAAACTGTTTTTT | CASSGGGKLFF
. | 15 | TRBJ2-1 | TRBV7-2 | . | TGTGCCAGCAGCCTGGGGGGGGCCGGGTGGTATGAGCAGTTCTTC | CASSLGGAGWYEQFF
few | 16 | TRBJ2-3 | TRBV6-5 | . | TGTGCCAGCAGTTACTCGGGTCGGGACGCCACAGATACGCAGTATTTT | CASSYSGRDATDTQYF
few | 15 | TRBJ2-5 | TRBV21-1 | . | TGTGCCAGCACGCCCGGGACAGGGAGACGAGAGACCCAGTACTTC | CASTPGTGRRETQYF
. | 14 | TRBJ2-7 | TRBV7-2 | TRBD1 | TGTGCCAGCAGTCGACAGGGGGTGGCTTACGAGCAGTACTTC | CASSRQGVAYEQYF
. | 15 | TRBJ1-5 | TRBV27 | . | TGTGCCAGCAGTTTGGGGCGGGGCCCTGGACAGCCCCAGCATTTT | CASSLGRGPGQPQHF
. | 14 | TRBJ2-3 | TRBV5-1 | . | TGCGCCAGCAGCTTCTTAGGGGGAGCAGATACGCAGTATTTT | CASSFLGGADTQYF